The next 10 T cell receptor beta chains were all read from a single sample in a study of blood T cell repertoires in COVID-19. Produced via immunoSEQ multiplex PCR; TCRdb's table is partial and in-frame only. Counted here are 50,000 or so clones, over 80% occurring once; the ten biggest clones make up roughly 50%. The material sequenced was peripheral blood. These receptors were obtained from an older man with acute or convalescent COVID-19.

The table lists this clone with a few counts. This chain links TRBV6-2 or TRBV6-3 with TRBJ1-2; 7 bases map to TRBD1. Germline-derived CDR1 and CDR2 are MNHEY and SVGEGT. The CDR3 is 18 residues long. V lost 0 bases and J lost 8; bases outside the gene matches: 18. The CDR3 loop reads CASSYSKGDRAAALGYTF. The CDR3 nucleotides read TGTGCCAGCAGTTACTCGAAGGGCGACAGGGCCGCGGCCCTGGGCTACACCTTC.

This chain uses TRBV18 with TRBJ1-1; no firm D call. Trimming took 0 bases from V and 4 from J, leaving 6 bases between them. In germline, CDR1 is KGHSH, CDR2 LQKENI. The CDR3 is made up of 13 amino acids. CDR3 nucleotide sequence: TGTGCCAGCTCACCACCGAGTGGCACTGAAGCTTTCTTT. This encodes CASSPPSGTEAFF. The full variable domain, with the rest looked up from reference TRBV18 and TRBJ1-1, is NAGVMQNPRHLVRRRGQEARLRCSPMKGHSHVYWYRQLPEEGLKFMVYLQKENIIDESGMPKERFSAEFPKEGPSILRIQQVVRGDSAAYFCASSPPSGTEAFFGQGTRLTVV.

This chain connects TRBV10-3 to TRBJ1-6; TRBD1 matches at 8 bases. With 4 bases clipped from V and 6 bases from J, the junction kept 11 bases outside the gene matches. CDR3 size: 17 residues. Germline V gives CDR1 ENHRY, CDR2 SYGVKD. The CDR3 here is CAISGPGRQGLNSPLHF. The CDR3 DNA reads TGTGCCATCAGTGGGCCGGGGCGACAGGGGCTTAATTCACCCCTCCACTTT.

The CDR3 loop reads CASSQDQRGSNQPQHF. CDR3 DNA sequence: TGCGCCAGCAGCCAAGATCAAAGAGGGAGCAATCAGCCCCAGCATTTT. This chain joins TRBV4-1 and TRBJ1-5; D unresolved. Germline V gene data show CDR1 as MGHRA and CDR2 as YSYEKL. CDR3 length: 16 residues. V was cut by 0 bases and J by 1 base, with 10 bases left in between.

The chain links TRBV5-1 to TRBJ2-7, with 8 nucleotides matching TRBD2. Germline trimming cut 4 bases from V and 5 bases from J; bases unmatched to any gene: 11. CDR1 and CDR2 (germline): SGHRS, YFSETQ. The CDR3 consists of 15 residues. For the CDR3, the DNA is TGCGCCAGCAGCCAAGAATTAGCGGGGCTCGACGAGCAGTACTTC. Translating it yields CASSQELAGLDEQYF.

The V call is TRBV28, the J call TRBJ2-7; 8 nucleotides agree with TRBD1. This CDR3 region has 14 residues. Germline V gene sequence: CDR1 MDHEN, CDR2 SYDVKM. Losses at the gene ends were 7 bases for V and 4 bases for J; bases not matched to a gene: 9. CDR3: CASTSRTGRYEQYF. For the CDR3, the DNA is TGTGCCAGCACCTCTCGGACAGGGAGGTACGAGCAGTACTTC.

This sequence joins TRBV14 and TRBJ2-3; the match to TRBD1 covers 7 bases. The CDR3 covers 15 residues. With 2 bases clipped from V and 3 bases from J, the junction kept 5 bases outside the gene matches. Germline V gene sequence: CDR1 SGHDN, CDR2 FVKESK. CDR3 sequence (DNA): TGTGCCAGCAGCCAACAGACAGGGCCGACAGATACGCAGTATTTT. Encoded protein: CASSQQTGPTDTQYF.

The V and J genes are TRBV7-9 and TRBJ1-1, with 9 nucleotides matching TRBD1. The germline CDR1 and CDR2 sequences are SEHNR and FQNEAQ (reference sequence). V was pared by 6 bases and J by 9 bases, with 11 bases of the junction left unmatched. The CDR3 runs 14 residues. CDR3 in DNA: TGTGCCAGCAGTTACTATTCCGGGACAGGGAAAGCTTTCTTT. Its translation is CASSYYSGTGKAFF.

In this sample, this clone turned up a few times. This chain links TRBV19 with TRBJ1-1; TRBD1 matches 8 bases. Germline values: CDR1 LNHDA, CDR2 SQIVND (reference sequence). Trimming took 7 bases from V and 6 from J; bases not matched to a gene: 7. The CDR3 spans 13 residues. The CDR3 coding sequence is TGTGCCAGTATTGGACAGGGTGAAGCTGAAGCTTTCTTT. Protein sequence: CASIGQGEAEAFF.

The chain carries TRBV18 and TRBJ2-1; D is possibly TRBD2 (5 bases). The CDR3 runs 12 residues. Trimming removed 1 base at V and 10 bases at J, with 8 bases between. Germline lookup yields CDR1 KGHSH and CDR2 LQKENI. The CDR3 coding sequence is TGTGCCAGCTCACCACGTGGGAGAGAGCAGTTCTTC. As protein: CASSPRGREQFF.